The sequence of this T cell receptor (beta chain) was determined in a study of control samples from healthy donors and cancer patients. Some clones are missing from TCRdb's copy, which holds only in-frame ones; the method was immunoSEQ multiplex PCR. The sample holds 78,000 or so clones, roughly 90% seen once. This CDR3 comprises 12 residues. Germline V CDR1 and CDR2: GTSNPN, SVGIG (reference sequence). The V end lost 4 bases, the J end lost 3 bases, and 9 bases lay between the germline ends. Sequenced: blood. This rearrangement joins TRBV30 to TRBJ1-2, with D possibly matching TRBD1 (5 bases). This TCR came from a woman in her 50s in good health. CDR3 sequence (DNA): TGTGCCTGGACTCGGGGGGACTATGGCTACACCTTC. Protein sequence: CAWTRGDYGYTF. Based on the CDR3 plus reference TRBV30 and TRBJ1-2, the full variable domain is SQTIHQWPATLVQPVGSPLSLECTVEGTSNPNLYWYRQAAGRGLQLLFYSVGIGQISSEVPQNLSASRPQDRQFILSSKKLLLSDSGFYLCAWTRGDYGYTFGSGTRLTVV.